What follows are 22 T cell receptor beta chains derived from one specimen sequenced in a study of T cell repertoires in cytomegalovirus infection. TCRdb re-called the reads with MiXCR, one entry per CDR3 protein. In the table there are hundreds of thousands of distinct CDR3 sequences, approximately 24% of which are singletons. The sequenced sample consisted of CD8+ T cells from PBMCs. These receptor sequences come from a human donor in good health (CMV status not recorded). Some clones in this sample may be carry-over from other donors' samples.

This clonotype was observed a handful of times. CDR3 in DNA: TGTGCCAGCAGTTTATCGGATCTGGGGTGGAATGAGCAGTTCTTC. This translates into CASSLSDLGWNEQFF. The rearrangement joins TRBV27 to TRBJ2-1; no definite D call. This CDR3 spans 15 amino acids. In germline, CDR1 is MNHEY, CDR2 SMNVEV (reference sequence). V lost 0 bases and J lost 7, with 13 bases in between.

The chain uses TRBV5-1 and TRBJ2-3; 9 nucleotides match TRBD1. J gave up 4 bases and V 4 bases, and 4 bases lay outside the gene matches. The CDR3 sequence is 14 residues long. Germline V gene sequence: CDR1 SGHRS, CDR2 YFSETQ. CDR3 amino acids: CASSRTGDPDTQYF. In nucleotides, the CDR3 is TGCGCCAGCAGCCGGACAGGGGATCCAGATACGCAGTATTTT.

On this clonotype: A much more abundant neighbour one base away suggests this may be a read error. The final CDR3 position lacks the conserved phenylalanine or tryptophan, pointing to a likely read error. CDR3 residues: CASSPEGTEAFS. The CDR3 DNA reads TGTGCCAGCAGCCCTGAGGGGACTGAAGCTTTCTCT. The chain combines TRBV7-8 with TRBJ1-1, with a possible D match to TRBD1 (5 bases). CDR1 SGHVS and CDR2 FQNEAQ come from the germline V gene. V lost 5 bases, J lost 5 bases, and 9 bases lay in between. This CDR3 is 12 amino acids long.

DNA for the CDR3: TGTGCCAGCAGCTTAGAAGGGGGCAAGCCTGAAGCTTTCTTT. Encoded protein: CASSLEGGKPEAFF. The chain couples TRBV7-9 to TRBJ1-1; 7 bases fit TRBD1. J was trimmed by 6 bases and V by 1 base; bases with no gene match: 5. CDR1 and CDR2 from the germline V gene are SEHNR and FQNEAQ (reference sequence). The CDR3 totals 14 residues.

The V gene is TRBV12-3 or TRBV12-4, the J gene TRBJ2-1; D is unclear. CDR3 length: 13 amino acids. V was pared by 1 base and J by 10 bases, with 11 bases between. The CDR3 loop is CASSLVGYLEQFF. The CDR3 bases are TGTGCCAGCAGTTTAGTGGGGTACCTGGAGCAGTTCTTC.

The chain combines TRBV7-2 with TRBJ1-2, with D tentatively TRBD1 (6 bases). Germline values: CDR1 SGHTA, CDR2 FQGNSA. Trimming took off 4 bases at V and 2 bases at J, with 17 bases between the two ends. The CDR3 has 16 residues. The CDR3 reads CASSSLYGGRNYGYTF. The CDR3 nucleotides read TGTGCCAGCAGCTCCCTTTATGGGGGCCGGAACTATGGCTACACCTTC.

In this sample, this clonotype turned up many times. The J gene is TRBJ2-5, the V gene TRBV7-2, with D unclear. Deletions cut 5 bases from V and 5 bases from J, with 18 bases between. Germline assignment: CDR1 SGHTA and CDR2 FQGNSA. The CDR3 consists of 15 residues. The CDR3 loop reads CASSREANAMETQYF. The DNA for the CDR3 is TGTGCCAGCAGCAGAGAGGCAAACGCCATGGAGACCCAGTACTTC.

This clonotype was seen only a few times. The V and J genes are TRBV10-1 and TRBJ1-1; 8 nucleotides line up with TRBD1. This CDR3 region has 15 residues. The V gene's germline CDR1 is WNHNN and CDR2 SYGVQD (reference sequence). The V gene end was trimmed by 6 bases and the J gene end by 4 bases; junction bases not matched to a gene: 10. As DNA, the CDR3 is TGCGCCAGCAGGCCCGGACAGGGATGGAGCACTGAAGCTTTCTTT. It yields the protein CASRPGQGWSTEAFF.

With respect to this clonotype: Given a much more abundant clone one base away, this may be a read error. The rearrangement links TRBV6-4 to TRBJ2-7; D may be TRBD2 (6 bases). The CDR3 covers 14 residues. Germline CDR1 and CDR2: MRHNA and SNTAGT. DNA for the CDR3: TGTGCCAGCAGTGACTCACCATTCGGGAGCGAGCCGTACTTC. Encoded protein: CASSDSPFGSEPYF.

This clonotype was counted a few times. The chain uses TRBV29-1 and TRBJ1-1; TRBD1 might be the D (5 bases). The CDR3 contains 12 residues. Germline-derived CDR1 and CDR2 are SQVTM and ANQGSEA. V was pared by 2 bases and J by 4 bases, with 8 bases between. This chain's CDR3 is CSVERGVTEAFF. CDR3 DNA sequence: TGCAGCGTTGAAAGAGGGGTCACTGAAGCTTTCTTT.

The V call is TRBV4-2, the J call TRBJ2-5; possible D gene TRBD2, 5 bases. CDR1 LGHNA and CDR2 YNFKEQ come from the germline V gene. This CDR3 has 15 residues. Trimming pared 0 bases from V and 9 bases from J, leaving 17 bases between. This CDR3 is CASSQDSPSRRAQYF. The CDR3 region has the DNA TGTGCCAGCAGCCAAGACAGCCCTAGCCGGCGGGCCCAGTACTTC.

This clonotype has ten or more counts. The chain is built from TRBV7-2 and TRBJ2-7; unclear D gene. V lost 1 base and J 3 bases, leaving 10 bases between the germline ends. Germline V gene sequence: CDR1 SGHTA, CDR2 FQGNSA. The CDR3 loop spans 14 amino acids. The CDR3 region is CASSLEGPIYEQYF. The CDR3 bases are TGTGCCAGCAGCTTAGAGGGCCCGATCTACGAGCAGTACTTC.

The rearrangement uses TRBV6-5 and TRBJ1-1; D is undetermined. There are 17 residues in the CDR3. Germline V gives CDR1 MNHEY, CDR2 SVGAGI. V lost 2 bases and J lost 1, with 17 bases in between. For the CDR3, the DNA is TGTGCCAGCAGTTACCGACACGTCTCTGCAGGGAACACTGAAGCTTTCTTT. This sequence encodes CASSYRHVSAGNTEAFF.

The chain combines TRBV4-2 with TRBJ2-7; D perhaps matches TRBD2 (6 bases). Germline V CDR1 and CDR2: LGHNA, YNFKEQ. V was pared by 0 bases and J by 6 bases, with 15 bases between. The CDR3 is made up of 15 amino acids. CDR3 DNA sequence: TGTGCCAGCAGCCAAGATTTCGGGGGAATGGGCGAGCAGTACGTC. It specifies CASSQDFGGMGEQYV.

This clonotype has a handful of counts. The chain combines TRBV28 with TRBJ2-2; 7 bases are shared with TRBD2. Per the germline V gene, CDR1 is MDHEN and CDR2 is SYDVKM. Trimming cost V 5 bases and J 7 bases; bases outside gene matches: 10. The CDR3 extends over 15 amino acids. CDR3 protein: CASSPGDGGYGELFF. For the CDR3, the DNA is TGTGCCAGCAGTCCGGGGGACGGGGGGTACGGGGAGCTGTTTTTT.

In this sample, this clonotype turned up many times. The rearrangement joins TRBV7-2 to TRBJ1-5; no definite D call. The CDR3 covers 14 residues. With 5 bases removed from V and 4 bases from J, the gap between germline ends came to 12 bases. From germline, CDR1 is SGHTA and CDR2 FQGNSA. CDR3 region: CASSERGRNQPQHF. CDR3 DNA: TGTGCCAGCAGCGAACGGGGTCGGAATCAGCCCCAGCATTTT.

This clonotype has a handful of counts. The V call is TRBV2, the J call TRBJ2-2; the D call may be TRBD1 or TRBD2 (6 bases each). Deletions cut 3 bases from V and 3 bases from J, with 11 bases between. CDR3 length equals 15 residues. Germline CDR1 and CDR2: SNHLY and FYNNEI. The CDR3 region is CASSDRGADTGELFF. The CDR3, as DNA: TGTGCCAGCAGTGATAGGGGGGCGGACACCGGGGAGCTGTTTTTT. Full variable domain (rest looked up from reference TRBV2 and TRBJ2-2): EPEVTQTPSHQVTQMGQEVILRCVPISNHLYFYWYRQILGQKVEFLVSFYNNEISEKSEIFDDQFSVERPDGSNFTLKIRSTKLEDSAMYFCASSDRGADTGELFFGEGSRLTVL.

The V and J genes are TRBV7-9 and TRBJ2-5; 7 nucleotides line up with TRBD1. CDR3 length: 16 amino acids. The germline V gene encodes CDR1 SEHNR and CDR2 FQNEAQ (reference sequence). V lost 5 bases to trimming and J lost 3 bases; unmatched junction nucleotides: 12. The CDR3 reads CASSLDRDGMEETQYF. For the CDR3, the DNA is TGTGCCAGCAGCCTAGACAGGGATGGGATGGAAGAGACCCAGTACTTC.

The genes are TRBV12-3 or TRBV12-4 and TRBJ1-2; D is ambiguous. This CDR3 has 12 residues. Trimming removed 5 bases from V and 4 bases from J, with 8 bases in between. CDR3 region: CASSPQFYGYTF. CDR3 coding DNA: TGTGCCAGCAGTCCCCAATTCTATGGCTACACCTTC.

This clonotype has ten or more counts. This chain connects TRBV7-8 to TRBJ2-7; the D gene is possibly TRBD1 (6 bases). Per germline, CDR1 SGHVS and CDR2 FQNEAQ. This CDR3 has 14 amino acids. Trimming cost V 1 base and J 1 base, with 8 bases left between them. The CDR3 reads CASSLGRGSYEQYF. CDR3 nucleotides: TGTGCCAGCAGCTTAGGCAGGGGTTCCTACGAGCAGTACTTC. The complete variable domain, with remaining parts taken from reference TRBV7-8 and TRBJ2-7, reads GAGVSQSPRYKVAKRGQDVALRCDPISGHVSLFWYQQALGQGPEFLTYFQNEAQLDKSGLPSDRFFAERPEGSVSTLKIQRTQQEDSAVYLCASSLGRGSYEQYFGPGTRLTVT.

This clonotype was observed a few times. The chain has TRBV7-6 and TRBJ2-3; 7 bases agree with TRBD2. The J segment lost 6 bases and the V segment lost 7 bases, leaving 10 bases of the junction unmatched. The CDR3 has 14 amino acids. In germline, CDR1 is SGHVS, CDR2 FNYEAQ. In DNA form, the CDR3 reads TGTGCCAGCATGGGAGGGGAACCCGCCGATACGCAGTATTTT. Residues: CASMGGEPADTQYF.

This clonotype was seen more than once but under ten times. This sequence joins TRBV5-5 and TRBJ1-2; 7 nucleotides agree with TRBD1. The CDR3 length is 13 residues. V dropped 7 bases and J dropped 8; count of bases not matched to a gene: 11. Germline V lookup: CDR1 SGHKS, CDR2 YYEKEE (reference sequence). CDR3 sequence (DNA): TGTGCCAGCCTGCTCACAGGGGCGACCGGCTACACCTTC. Translating gives CASLLTGATGYTF.